This T cell receptor beta chain was found in a study of shared clonotypes between healthy human individuals (dated by TCRdb to about 2020). Concerning the study at large: The cohort included three men and a couple of women between 18 and 49 years of age. Per donor, three plates each were used for CD4 naive and CD4 memory, two for CD8 naive, and one for CD8 memory. To increase sequencing depth and limit assay-specific biases, TCR repertoire library preparation and sequencing were carried out by different laboratories using diverse techniques. Per donor, leukapheresis produced somewhere between about 0.94 and 8.9 billion PBMCs. The study deeply sequenced blood TCR repertoires of five healthy adults to estimate repertoire size and the extent of clonotype sharing between individuals. The research as a whole found: Larger estimated clonotype richness was generally found for naive subsets than for memory subsets. Across four donors, 4.5% to 6.5% of naive CD4, over 3% of naive CD8, around 2.5% of memory CD4, and roughly 0.41% of memory CD8 clonotypes were shared. Sampling was limited to blood, and TCR repertoires in tissue likely differ from TCR repertoires in blood. The small number of donors limited the genetic and exposure-history diversity represented. Compared with non-shared clonotypes, clonotypes shared by all four sorted-subset donors had higher generation probabilities. Rarefaction of sorted-subset datasets indicated incomplete sequencing despite the large sequencing depth. Pairwise subsampling led to the expectation that sequencing depth would affect the degree of clonotype sharing among donors.

For the CD8 naive samples, CD45RO-negative cells were positively selected for CCR7, yielding a CD45RA+CCR7+ population from which TemRA cells were excluded. The donors were healthy, HIV-negative adults who had no recently reported acute infections or vaccinations. Every donor was a Caucasian adult living in Nashville, Tennessee, USA. Blood was collected by leukapheresis, and PBMCs were isolated by Ficoll-Histopaque density gradient centrifugation and then cryopreserved in liquid nitrogen vapor phase. Analytical flow cytometry was used to check the purity and quantity of each magnetically sorted T cell population. Genomic DNA was isolated from each sorted fraction and quantified by UV absorbance on a Nanodrop 2000c. A note on this clone: The antigen it recognizes is unknown. The input lacks base qualities; no much larger clone sits a single base away.

Using the deep immunoSEQ assay, multiplex PCR amplified TCR CDR3 regions from genomic DNA. Extracted genomic DNA from each cell subset was distributed evenly across all wells of several immunoSEQ 96-well plates, and each plate was treated as a replicate. For sorted subsets, each replicate PCR was loaded with roughly 0.2 ug genomic DNA, equivalent to some 27,000 T cell genomes. The purified libraries were quantified using a Qubit 3.0 fluorometer, sized with a Bioanalyzer 2100, and then quantified again using the KAPA Library Quantification kit. Every immunoSEQ 96-well plate was sequenced on a dedicated single-read 150-cycle Illumina NextSeq 550 flow cell. The original pipeline was this. Because the immunoSEQ output held only junctional sequences and lacked quality scores, the filtering could not match the filtering applied to full-length reads. Sequences were annotated with PyIR, a Python wrapper for IgBLAST v1.9, using IMGT germline references to assign V/J genes and CDR3. Reads were removed for weak V/J assignments (E-value above 1e-6), missing CDR3, stop codons, out-of-frame junctions, or ambiguous translated residues. V3J clonotypes were defined as sequences sharing an identical inferred V gene, J gene, and CDR3 amino acid sequence. Percentage overlap between repertoires was computed as shared unique clonotypes divided by the size of the smaller repertoire. Repertoire richness was assessed with RTK rarefaction, the Chao1 estimator, and Recon v2.1 estimates of unobserved clonotypes. Generation probabilities for all TCRbeta clonotypes obtained by the gDNA method from a few donors were computed using OLGA. What TCRdb holds here is the immuneACCESS table cut down to in-frame rearrangements. Part of the clones is not present; checked against another copy, under half of the missing clones reflect an unresolved V gene, and the others are unexplained. The DNA gave D and trimming, while V, J and clone size come from that table. The sample contains millions of clones, 85% to 95% of them found a single time. The ten most abundant clones make up about 1.5% of the sample.

Based on the germline V gene, the CDR1 and CDR2 sequences are SGHRS and YFSETQ. Trimming removed 4 bases from V and 0 bases from J, leaving 20 bases between the germline ends. The CDR3 has 18 amino acids, counting the end cysteine and phenylalanine. Only the CDR3 DNA is retained, 54 bases long and in frame from the first base. The chain joins TRBV5-1 to TRBJ2-1, with a weak D call of TRBD1 (6 bases match). The specimen was naive CD8+ T cells from PBMCs. The sample's cell subset or site label, decoded: CD45RA+CCR7+. This TCR derives from a man aged 18 to 30 in good health. Some clones in this sample may be carry-over from other donors' samples. The CDR3 reads CASSLHMGALSSYNEQFF. The DNA sequence reads TGCGCCAGCAGCCTACATATGGGGGCTCTTAGCTCCTACAATGAGCAGTTCTTC.